Each of the 14 T cell receptor beta chains below was sequenced from the same sample in a study of spatial heterogeneity in lung cancer. Using its own MiXCR run on the 5' RACE reads, TCRdb lists one record per CDR3 protein. The sample lists tens of thousands of distinct CDR3 sequences; 15% to 20% were seen once. The sample's time point: sample taken at primary tumor resection. Tumor, nontumor lung or frozen PBMC supplied whole RNA, sequenced without sorting. The source was PBMCs, collected at surgery. These receptors all stem from a male donor with early-stage non-small cell lung cancer.

This clonotype was counted a few times. The V call is TRBV19, the J call TRBJ1-4; D gene unclear. Germline V gene lookup returns CDR1 LNHDA and CDR2 SQIVND (reference sequence). V was cut by 10 bases and J by 3 bases, with 18 bases left in between. The CDR3 is 15 amino acids. The CDR3, as DNA: TGTGCCACCAGATCCCCAGGAACCGCTAATGAAAAACTGTTTTTT. This gives the protein CATRSPGTANEKLFF.

This clonotype is a singleton in its sample. The chain is built from TRBV20-1 and TRBJ1-4, with D perhaps matching TRBD1 (5 bases). Trimming took 6 bases from V and 3 from J, leaving 17 bases between them. Germline V gives CDR1 DFQATT, CDR2 SNEGSKA (reference sequence). The CDR3 consists of 15 residues. CDR3: CSAIHGGGANEKLFF. The CDR3 DNA sequence: TGCAGTGCGATACACGGGGGAGGGGCTAATGAAAAACTGTTTTTT.

The chain uses TRBV7-9 and TRBJ1-2, with unresolved D. The CDR3 is 15 residues long. Germline V gene sequence: CDR1 SEHNR, CDR2 FQNEAQ (reference sequence). Trimming removed 0 bases from V and 7 bases from J, with 15 bases in between. The CDR3 bases are TGTGCCAGCAGCTTAGCCCAACCCCCAGGACCTGGCTACACCTTC. Translation gives CASSLAQPPGPGYTF.

This chain links TRBV10-3 with TRBJ2-6; 8 nucleotides line up with TRBD1. In germline, CDR1 is ENHRY, CDR2 SYGVKD. Losses at the gene ends were 0 bases for V and 2 bases for J; bases not matched to a gene: 6. The CDR3 consists of 18 residues. CDR3 loop: CAISESRTGSAGANVLTF. CDR3 in DNA: TGTGCCATCAGTGAGTCTAGGACAGGGTCAGCTGGGGCCAACGTCCTGACTTTC.

This clonotype occurred a few times. The chain combines TRBV7-9 with TRBJ2-3; 10 positions agree with TRBD2. Looked up from germline, CDR1 is SEHNR and CDR2 is FQNEAQ (reference sequence). The trim removed 3 bases at V and 5 bases at J, leaving 8 bases unmatched. This CDR3 is built from 16 residues. The chain's CDR3 is CASSFRERGGVDTQYF. The CDR3 DNA is TGTGCCAGCAGCTTCCGGGAGCGGGGGGGCGTAGATACGCAGTATTTT.

The rearrangement joins TRBV6-5 to TRBJ2-3; D gene unclear. The V gene's germline CDR1 is MNHEY and CDR2 SVGAGI. The CDR3 length is 12 residues. V lost 5 bases and J lost 2, with 5 bases in between. The CDR3 DNA follows: TGTGCCAGCAGTAGTAACACAGATACGCAGTATTTT. This translates into CASSSNTDTQYF.

The V call is TRBV6-1, the J call TRBJ2-1, with 12 bases aligning to TRBD2. J lost 5 bases, V lost 5 bases, and 10 bases had no gene match. The germline V gene has CDR1 MNHNS and CDR2 SASEGT. The CDR3 totals 17 residues. The CDR3 region is CASSLKSWTSGNNEQFF. CDR3 in DNA: TGTGCCAGCAGTCTAAAATCCTGGACTAGCGGGAACAATGAGCAGTTCTTC.

The V and J genes are TRBV18 and TRBJ2-3; unclear D gene. V gave up 5 bases and J gave up 0 bases, with 9 bases separating them. Germline CDR1 KGHSH, CDR2 LQKENI. This CDR3 region has 14 residues. CDR3 nucleotides: TGTGCCAGCTCATTATCTTCTAGCACAGATACGCAGTATTTT. Translated, it gives CASSLSSSTDTQYF.

V gene TRBV5-1 combines with J gene TRBJ2-1; 7 bases are shared with TRBD2. There are 15 residues in the CDR3. Unmatched junction bases numbered 3, after V lost 0 bases and J lost 3 bases. The germline V gene encodes CDR1 SGHRS and CDR2 YFSETQ. CDR3 in DNA: TGCGCCAGCAGCTTGGTGGCTAGCGGCTACAATGAGCAGTTCTTC. Its translation is CASSLVASGYNEQFF. The full variable domain, in which reference TRBV5-1 and TRBJ2-1 provide the parts outside the CDR3, is KAGVTQTPRYLIKTRGQQVTLSCSPISGHRSVSWYQQTPGQGLQFLFEYFSETQRNKGNFPGRFSGRQFSNSRSEMNVSTLELGDSALYLCASSLVASGYNEQFFGPGTRLTVL.

This rearrangement joins TRBV7-2 to TRBJ2-6; D possibly corresponds to TRBD2 (5 bases). Trimming took off 5 bases at V and 4 bases at J, with 12 bases between the two ends. The germline CDR1 and CDR2 sequences are SGHTA and FQGNSA. CDR3 size: 15 residues. The CDR3 DNA sequence: TGTGCCAGCAGCCCCGGTCTAGCCGGGGCCAACGTCCTGACTTTC. This sequence encodes CASSPGLAGANVLTF.

This chain connects TRBV28 to TRBJ1-5, with a weak D call TRBD1 (6 bases). Germline lookup yields CDR1 MDHEN and CDR2 SYDVKM. This CDR3 region has 14 residues. V gave up 2 bases and J gave up 5 bases, with 10 bases separating them. The CDR3, as DNA: TGTGCCAGCAGTTTACCCGGGGGCCATCAGCCCCAGCATTTT. Translated: CASSLPGGHQPQHF.

Turning to this clonotype: A single base separates this from a much larger clone, so it may be a read error. The rearrangement uses TRBV9 and TRBJ2-3, with D perhaps matching TRBD1 or TRBD2 (8 bases each). The length of the CDR3 is 15 residues. Per germline, CDR1 SGDLS and CDR2 YYNGEE. For the CDR3, the DNA is TGTGCCAGCAGCGTTGGACTAGCTGGGACAGGTACGCAGTATTTT. Encoded protein: CASSVGLAGTGTQYF.

This clonotype appeared many times. The chain links TRBV9 to TRBJ2-2, with TRBD2 identical over 9 bases. The CDR3 extends over 17 amino acids. Germline V lookup: CDR1 SGDLS, CDR2 YYNGEE. V lost 0 bases to trimming and J lost 6 bases; unmatched junction nucleotides: 9. The CDR3 DNA sequence: TGTGCCAGCAGCGTAGAGAATAGCGGGAGACCCCCCGGGGAGCTGTTTTTT. Translated, it gives CASSVENSGRPPGELFF.

This clonotype was observed at least ten times. The chain recombines TRBV2 with TRBJ2-2, with no clear D. Trimming took off 6 bases at V and 5 bases at J, with 10 bases between the two ends. CDR1 and CDR2 (germline): SNHLY, FYNNEI. The CDR3 runs to 13 residues. The CDR3 is CASSRSGTGELFF. CDR3 sequence (DNA): TGTGCCAGCAGCCGCTCTGGTACCGGGGAGCTGTTTTTT.